The sequence of this T cell receptor beta chain was determined in a study of cytotoxic CD8 clonotypes in ibrutinib-treated CLL. The repertoire was sequenced with immunoSEQ multiplex PCR; TCRdb's copy has only in-frame clones and lacks some. The table has about 120,000 clones, approximately 56% seen once; the top ten hold roughly 35%. Trimming removed 3 bases from V and 2 bases from J, with 7 bases in between. The germline V gene encodes CDR1 SEHNR and CDR2 FQNEAQ (reference sequence). The length of the CDR3 is 14 residues. The source was PBMCs, collected after 24 months of ibrutinib treatment. The chain combines TRBV7-9 with TRBJ2-2; no clear D gene. This receptor was taken from a human donor with chronic lymphocytic leukemia. CDR3 nucleotide sequence: TGTGCCAGCAGCTTCGGAGAAAACACCGGGGAGCTGTTTTTT. Amino acid sequence: CASSFGENTGELFF.